This T cell receptor beta chain derives from a study of cytomegalovirus exposure and HLA in healthy donors. Concerning this clone itself: Its cognate antigen is unknown.

Primers for the PCR totalled 60 Vbeta and 13 Jbeta. TCRdb's table, derived via immunoSEQ multiplex PCR, lists solely in-frame clones and lacks some. Among 100,000 to 150,000 clones listed, over 70% were seen once. With 4 bases clipped from V and 6 bases from J, the junction kept 7 bases outside the gene matches. The CDR3 has 16 residues. CDR1 and CDR2 from the germline V gene are KGHSH and LQKENI. The study, taken as a whole, reports: Most CMV-associated TCR beta chains were later found to appear HLA-restricted.

The clonotype originates from a man aged 35 to 55 in good health and CMV-seropositive. The specimen was PBMCs. The chain carries TRBV18 and TRBJ1-5; the match to TRBD1 covers 12 bases. CDR3 sequence: CASSLSGTGGVQPQHF. The CDR3, as DNA: TGTGCCAGCTCACTTTCTGGGACAGGGGGCGTTCAGCCCCAGCATTTT.